Listed here is a single TCR beta chain. The antigen remains undetermined. Ophthalmopathy cases scored 3 or more on the Clinical Activity Score and 4 or more on NOSPECS grade, with duration below 3 months. PBMCs came from around 10 ml fresh peripheral blood. Amplification of TCR beta CDR3 regions used RNA as the template. RT-PCR in the first round (using the HTBI primer set) targeted the TCR CDR3. TCRdb independently ran MiXCR on the multiplex PCR reads; one entry per CDR3 protein. The sample includes about 480,000 distinct CDR3 sequences, 22% seen only once; the top ten take 49%. This sample stems from a study of T cells in Graves' hyperthyroidism and ophthalmopathy. Points from the study as a whole: In the blood, most expanded thyroid clonotypes above 0.001 appeared as well.

CDR3 length equals 15 residues. Unmatched junction bases numbered 13, after V lost 5 bases and J lost 10 bases. Germline loops: CDR1 MNHEY, CDR2 SVGAGI. The rearrangement joins TRBV6-5 to TRBJ2-1; 8 bases align to TRBD2. The clonotype comes from a woman aged 65 to 85 with Graves' ophthalmopathy. The sequencing sample was made of blood. The CDR3 loop is CASSPIRGTRSEQFF. The CDR3 DNA is TGTGCCAGCAGTCCGATTAGAGGGACTAGGTCCGAGCAGTTCTTC.